This entry concerns a single TCR beta chain. No cognate antigen has been identified for it. No base qualities exist here, and no much larger clone lies one base off it. Using the deep immunoSEQ assay, multiplex PCR amplified TCR CDR3 regions from genomic DNA. Extracted genomic DNA from each cell subset was distributed evenly across all wells of several immunoSEQ 96-well plates, and each plate was treated as a replicate. For sorted subsets, around 0.2 ug of genomic DNA, equivalent to about 30,000 T cell genomes, went into each replicate PCR. Purified libraries were measured with a Qubit 3.0 fluorometer, size-checked on a Bioanalyzer 2100, and measured again with the KAPA Library Quantification kit. A separate single-read 150-cycle Illumina NextSeq 550 flow cell was used to sequence each immunoSEQ 96-well plate. The authors' analysis ran thus. Because only junctional sequences without quality scores were contained in the immunoSEQ output, filtering matching that applied to full-length reads could not be performed. To assign V/J genes and CDR3, sequences were annotated using PyIR, a Python wrapper for IgBLAST v1.9, with IMGT germline references. Reads were filtered out if the reads had weak V/J assignments (E-value above 1e-6), no CDR3, stop codons, out-of-frame junctions, or ambiguous translated residues. V3J clonotypes were defined by identical inferred V gene, J gene, and CDR3 amino acid sequence. Percentage overlap between repertoires was computed as shared unique clonotypes divided by the size of the smaller repertoire. Three approaches were used to assess repertoire richness: RTK rarefaction, the Chao1 estimator, and Recon v2.1 estimates of unobserved clonotypes. OLGA was used to compute generation probabilities for all TCRbeta clonotypes that the gDNA method yielded from several donors. The immuneACCESS repertoire file appears here via TCRdb, limited to in-frame rearrangements. These files lack a portion of the clones; in checked studies, under half of the deficit traces to unresolved V genes, and the cause of the others is not known. Clonal size and the V and J genes are those of that table, whereas D and trimming came from the DNA. For this sample there are approximately 620,000 clones; about 96% appear just once. The top ten clonotypes cover around 0.06% of the sample.

The donors were healthy, HIV-negative adults who had no recently reported acute infections or vaccinations. Only Caucasian adults living in Nashville, Tennessee, USA were represented among the donors. Magnetic negative selection was used to enrich CD4+ T cells, after which naive cells were positively selected on CD45RA and the negative fraction became the memory subset. Blood was collected by leukapheresis, and PBMCs were isolated by Ficoll-Histopaque density gradient centrifugation and then cryopreserved in liquid nitrogen vapor phase. Analytical flow cytometry was used to check the purity and quantity of every magnetically sorted T cell population. Genomic DNA was isolated from every sorted fraction and measured by UV absorbance on a Nanodrop 2000c. From cysteine to phenylalanine, the CDR3 is 12 amino acids long. Just CDR3 DNA is preserved here, 36 bases in frame from base 1. At the junction V is shortened by 6 bases and J by 5 bases, with 10 bases in between. The germline V gene yields MDHEN for CDR1 and SYDVKM for CDR2.

This sample stems from a study of shared clonotypes between healthy human individuals (dated by TCRdb to the early 2020s). Regarding the complete study: A few men and a couple of women, aged 18 to 49 years, made up the cohort. For each donor, CD4 naive and CD4 memory were each given three plates, CD8 naive was given two plates, and CD8 memory was given one plate. Blood TCR repertoires of about 5 healthy adults were deeply sequenced to estimate repertoire size and the extent of clonotype sharing between individuals. Libraries were prepared and TCR repertoires were sequenced by different laboratories using diverse techniques, in order to increase sequencing depth and limit assay-specific biases. Per donor, leukapheresis produced somewhere between about 0.94 and 10 billion PBMCs. Overall study results and their limits: Pairwise subsampling indicated that sequencing depth was expected to affect the degree of clonotype sharing among donors. The small number of donors limited the genetic and exposure-history diversity represented. Rarefaction of sorted-subset datasets indicated incomplete sequencing despite the large sequencing depth. Estimated clonotype richness was generally larger for naive than for memory subsets. Only blood was sampled, and tissue TCR repertoires likely differ from those in blood. Sharing across several donors was observed for around 5% of naive CD4, less than 4% of naive CD8, 2% to 2.5% of memory CD4, and roughly 0.4% of memory CD8 clonotypes. Compared with non-shared clonotypes, the clonotypes found in all four sorted-subset donors had higher generation probabilities.

The chain is made from TRBV28 and TRBJ1-2; a confident D gene designation cannot be given. Sequencing was carried out using naive CD4+ T cells sorted from blood. In the paper's terms, the cell subset or site label means: CD45RA+ positively selected. This receptor was identified in a woman in her twenties or thirties in good health. Here the CDR3 is given as CASRSKGYGYTF. The DNA is TGTGCCAGCAGGTCAAAAGGATATGGCTACACCTTC.